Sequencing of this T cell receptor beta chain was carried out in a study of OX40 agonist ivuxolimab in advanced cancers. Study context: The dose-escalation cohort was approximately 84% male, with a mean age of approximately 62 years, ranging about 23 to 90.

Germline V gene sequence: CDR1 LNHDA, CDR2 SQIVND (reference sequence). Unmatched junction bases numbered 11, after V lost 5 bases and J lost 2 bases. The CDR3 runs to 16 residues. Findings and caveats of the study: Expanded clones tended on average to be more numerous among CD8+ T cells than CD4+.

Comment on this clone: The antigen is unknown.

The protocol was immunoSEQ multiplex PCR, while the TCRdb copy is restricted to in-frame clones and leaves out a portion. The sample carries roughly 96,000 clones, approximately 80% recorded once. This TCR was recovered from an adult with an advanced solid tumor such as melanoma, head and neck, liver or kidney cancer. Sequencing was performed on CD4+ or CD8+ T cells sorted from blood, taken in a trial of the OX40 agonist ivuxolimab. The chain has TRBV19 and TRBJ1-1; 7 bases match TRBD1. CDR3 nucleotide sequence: TGTGCCAGTAGTCCGGGGGACAGTTTACAAAACACTGAAGCTTTCTTT. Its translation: CASSPGDSLQNTEAFF.